The next 7 T cell receptor beta chains were all read from a single sample in a study of OX40 agonist ivuxolimab in advanced cancers. Profiled with immunoSEQ multiplex PCR; TCRdb holds only in-frame clones, not every one. The data hold some 40,000 clones, with over 60% observed a single time. Sequences were derived from CD4+ or CD8+ T cells sorted from blood, sampled in a trial of the OX40 agonist ivuxolimab. The receptors shown here come from an adult with an advanced solid tumor such as melanoma, head and neck, liver or kidney cancer.

By sample share, this clone is medium-sized (0.01 to 0.1%). The chain employs TRBV12-5 and TRBJ1-2, with 8 bases fitting TRBD1. Germline CDR1 LGHNT, CDR2 FRNRAP. This CDR3 is 13 amino acids long. J was trimmed by 3 bases and V by 7 bases; bases with no gene match: 4. CDR3 DNA: TGTGCTAGTGCTGCGACAGGGGACTATGGCTACACCTTC. This translates into CASAATGDYGYTF. The whole variable domain, remainder taken from reference TRBV12-5 and TRBJ1-2, is DARVTQTPRHKVTEMGQEVTMRCQPILGHNTVFWYRQTMMQGLELLAYFRNRAPLDDSGMPKDRFSAEMPDATLATLKIQPSEPRDSAVYFCASAATGDYGYTFGSGTRLTVV.

The V call is TRBV28, the J call TRBJ1-2; D unresolved. Germline assignment: CDR1 MDHEN and CDR2 SYDVKM. V lost 6 bases and J lost 4, with 12 bases in between. The CDR3 consists of 13 residues. CDR3 in amino acids: CASRPVTAYGYTF. CDR3 nucleotides: TGTGCCAGCAGGCCCGTGACGGCCTATGGCTACACCTTC.

The chain is built from TRBV5-6 and TRBJ1-5, with no clear D. Per germline, CDR1 SGHDT and CDR2 YYEEEE. V dropped 0 bases and J dropped 13 bases, with 8 bases sitting between them. The CDR3 is 11 residues long. The chain's CDR3 is CASSLAMRQHF. DNA for the CDR3: TGTGCCAGCAGCTTGGCCATGAGACAGCATTTT.

This clone was observed a handful of times. The V gene is TRBV15, the J gene TRBJ2-5; D tentatively reads TRBD1 or TRBD2 (5 bases each). The CDR3 runs to 16 residues. Trimming cost V 0 bases and J 2 bases, with 13 bases left between them. Germline assignment: CDR1 LNHNV and CDR2 YYDKDF (reference sequence). CDR3 bases: TGTGCCACCAGCAGAGATCGGGGCAGCTCTCAAGAGACCCAGTACTTC. Amino acid sequence: CATSRDRGSSQETQYF. Full variable domain (remainder filled in from reference TRBV15 and TRBJ2-5): DAMVIQNPRYQVTQFGKPVTLSCSQTLNHNVMYWYQQKSSQAPKLLFHYYDKDFNNEADTPDNFQSRRPNTSFCFLDIRSPGLGDTAMYLCATSRDRGSSQETQYFGPGTRLLVL.

The V and J genes are TRBV18 and TRBJ2-6; D remains unclear. Per the germline V gene, CDR1 is KGHSH and CDR2 is LQKENI. CDR3 size: 16 residues. The V gene lost 5 bases and the J gene lost 2 bases, with 13 bases spanning the gap. The chain's CDR3 is CASSAPWVAGANVLTF. CDR3 DNA: TGTGCCAGCTCAGCTCCCTGGGTAGCTGGGGCCAACGTCCTGACTTTC.

The rearrangement links TRBV5-1 to TRBJ2-2; TRBD1 aligns across 7 bases. The CDR3 length is 17 residues. Germline loops: CDR1 SGHRS, CDR2 YFSETQ. Trimming took 4 bases from V and 4 from J; bases not matched to a gene: 13. CDR3 DNA sequence: TGCGCCAGCAGCCGGCTTTCAGGGGGTCGGGGCACCGGGGAGCTGTTTTTT. Its protein product is CASSRLSGGRGTGELFF.

The chain has TRBV5-4 and TRBJ2-7, with no clear D. The CDR3 has 14 residues. The germline V and J ends were trimmed by 1 base and 4 bases, with 12 bases remaining between them. Germline-derived CDR1 and CDR2 are SGHNT and YYREEE (reference sequence). CDR3 DNA: TGTGCCAGCAGCTTGTTGCCCCCCCGATACGAGCAGTACTTC. Translated: CASSLLPPRYEQYF.